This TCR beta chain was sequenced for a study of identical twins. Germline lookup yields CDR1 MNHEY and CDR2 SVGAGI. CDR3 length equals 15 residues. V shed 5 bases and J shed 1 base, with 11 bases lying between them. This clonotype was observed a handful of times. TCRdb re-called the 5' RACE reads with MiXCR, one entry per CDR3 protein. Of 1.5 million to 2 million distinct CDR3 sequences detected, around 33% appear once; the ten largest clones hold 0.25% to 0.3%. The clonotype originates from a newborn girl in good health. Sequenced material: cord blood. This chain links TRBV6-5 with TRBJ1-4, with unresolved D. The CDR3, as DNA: TGTGCCAGCAGTCCCATCTGGGAAACTAATGAAAAACTGTTTTTT. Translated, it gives CASSPIWETNEKLFF.